Reported below is one T cell receptor beta chain. This clone showed up just a few times. Its antigen is not yet known. The record has no base qualities; no much larger clone is one base away. The entry originates in a study of T cell responses to AZD1222 COVID-19 vaccine (dated by TCRdb to 2020 to 2022). About the study as a whole: A total of under 250 trial participants underwent TCR sequencing, of whom under 220 had received two doses of AZD1222 and approximately 25 had received two doses of the MenACWY control vaccine. Trial participants were enrolled into age subgroups of 18-55, 56-69 and 70-plus years, which contained about 150, 28 and 57 TCR-sequenced participants, respectively. The study at large found these results: The 56-69-year group was small, and its depth increase did not reach significance, likely because of low power. Because no day 14 peak-response samples were available, repertoires were characterized only after the peak T cell response. Conclusions about previously exposed vaccinees are limited because only a handful of AZD1222 recipients were SARS-CoV-2 seropositive at baseline. The whole spike protein was spanned by vaccine-associated CD4 TCRs, and dominant responses were seen in regions 160-218 and 743-854. A significant rise in spike-specific TCR breadth and depth was observed after two AZD1222 doses relative to day 0 and relative to MenACWY recipients. Participants were mostly white British and included more females than males, and it was suggested by the authors that clonal diversity may have been underestimated. Reportedly, close to half of the unique spike-specific TCRs recognized epitopes lying outside the regions that are mutated in the B.1.351 and B.1.1.7 variants.

CDR1 and CDR2, looked up from the germline V gene (reference sequence), are DFQATT and SNEGSKA. The trim is 6 bases for V and 3 bases for J, with a gap of 9 bases between the germline ends. Spanning cysteine to phenylalanine, the CDR3 consists of 11 amino acids. The kept DNA is CDR3 alone, 33 bases in frame from the first base. The CDR3 regions of human TCRbeta chains were subjected to immunosequencing. The paper's processing steps were these. TCRs in the repertoires were compared against a reference library of SARS-CoV-2-specific TCRs that had been generated with the MIRA antigen-specificity platform. Breadth was defined as the fraction of unique TCRs that were SARS-CoV-2-associated, and depth was defined as the fraction of total T cells that were SARS-CoV-2-associated. Using the MIRA data, every spike-specific TCR was mapped to the spike region that the TCR reacted to and assigned to either a CD4 or a CD8 class. Log10-transformed breadth and depth values were compared by one-way ANOVA with Sidak's multiple comparisons tests. TCRdb holds this immuneACCESS table with in-frame rearrangements only. Some clones are missing; in checked studies, unresolved V genes explain under half, and the rest has no known cause. The V and J calls and clone size come from that table; D and trimming were worked out from the DNA. The sample includes tens of thousands of clones, with about 93% observed a single time. The top ten clones comprise roughly 3% of the sample.

What this sample's time point label stands for: about 28 days (+/-7) after the second vaccine dose. AZD1222 recipients with second doses at about 4 weeks or about 12 weeks were pooled, because spike-specific TCR depth and breadth did not differ between schedules. Vaccinee samples came from UK trials COV001 and COV002, including a single-blind randomized controlled phase 2/3 trial of AZD1222 (ChAdOx1 nCoV-19) in healthy adults. For TCRbeta chain sequencing, PBMC samples were collected from trial participants at day 0 and at day 28 after the second dose. The sequence joins TRBV20-1 to TRBJ2-7, with TRBD1 perhaps the D gene, on 5 matching bases. The sequenced sample was peripheral blood, obtained 28 days after the second AZD1222 dose. This TCR came from an adult who received the AZD1222 COVID-19 vaccine. The CDR3 here reads CSAQTVYEQYF. In nucleotide form, the sequence is TGCAGTGCACAGACAGTCTACGAGCAGTACTTC.